The rows below give T cell receptor beta chains drawn from one sample of a study of shared clonotypes between healthy human individuals. The table came from immunoSEQ multiplex PCR; TCRdb's copy has only in-frame clones and leaves some out. Seen here are under 600,000 clones, around 81% observed once, and the top ten hold around 12%. The sequencing input was PBMCs. The receptor set was obtained from a woman aged 40 to 50 in good health. Some clones in this sample may be carry-over from other donors' samples. Both conserved end residues are part of each CDR3. The D gene is left open where the match is weak. Clone size is stated in some rows and not others, as once, few, many or a class when expanded.

J: TRBJ1-1
V: TRBV19
length: 15
size: -
D: -
CDR3: CASSSTGPAGTEAFF
DNA: TGTGCCAGTAGTTCAACAGGACCGGCGGGAACTGAAGCTTTCTTT

J: TRBJ2-2
V: TRBV7-6
length: 14
size: -
D: -
CDR3: CASRPQPSTGELFF
DNA: TGTGCCAGCAGGCCACAGCCTTCTACCGGGGAGCTGTTTTTT

J: TRBJ2-3
V: TRBV5-4
length: 16
size: -
D: TRBD2
CDR3: CASSPGGGRAIDTQYF
DNA: TGTGCCAGCAGCCCTGGGGGCGGGAGGGCAATAGATACGCAGTATTTT

J: TRBJ2-7
V: TRBV19
length: 14
size: few
D: -
CDR3: CASRTTGGSYEQYF
DNA: TGTGCCAGTAGAACCACAGGAGGATCCTACGAGCAGTACTTC

J: TRBJ2-7
V: TRBV11-2
length: 15
size: -
D: -
CDR3: CASSAPGTLSYEQYF
DNA: TGTGCCAGCAGCGCCCCCGGGACACTCTCCTACGAGCAGTACTTC

J: TRBJ2-5
V: TRBV11-2
length: 16
size: once
D: -
CDR3: CASSLVGARLYETQYF
DNA: TGTGCCAGCAGCTTGGTGGGGGCGAGATTATACGAGACCCAGTACTTC

J: TRBJ2-5
V: TRBV5-4
length: 15
size: -
D: -
CDR3: CASSLAGLLVETQYF
DNA: TGTGCCAGCAGCTTGGCCGGTCTACTGGTGGAGACCCAGTACTTC

J: TRBJ1-2
V: TRBV27
length: 14
size: -
D: -
CDR3: CASSSVTGGYGYTF
DNA: TGTGCCAGCAGTTCTGTTACAGGAGGGTATGGCTACACCTTC

J: TRBJ2-5
V: TRBV11-2
length: 12
size: -
D: -
CDR3: CASSLTGETQYF
DNA: TGTGCCAGCAGCTTAACTGGGGAGACCCAGTACTTC

J: TRBJ2-7
V: TRBV5-1
length: 15
size: -
D: TRBD2
CDR3: CASSLTSGRINEQYF
DNA: TGCGCCAGCAGCTTGACTAGCGGGAGAATCAACGAGCAGTACTTC

J: TRBJ2-2
V: TRBV19
length: 14
size: -
D: TRBD2
CDR3: CASLRGLGGGELFF
DNA: TGTGCCAGCCTGAGGGGACTAGGAGGCGGGGAGCTGTTTTTT

J: TRBJ1-2
V: TRBV6-6
length: 13
size: -
D: -
CDR3: CASSYTRFDGYTF
DNA: TGTGCCAGCAGTTACACCAGGTTTGATGGCTACACCTTC

J: TRBJ2-3
V: TRBV28
length: 14
size: -
D: -
CDR3: CASARRGKADTQYF
DNA: TGTGCCAGCGCCCGAAGGGGTAAAGCAGATACGCAGTATTTT

J: TRBJ2-2
V: TRBV27
length: 13
size: few
D: -
CDR3: CASSFWDTGELFF
DNA: TGTGCCAGCAGTTTTTGGGACACCGGGGAGCTGTTTTTT

J: TRBJ1-5
V: TRBV6-5
length: 14
size: -
D: TRBD1
CDR3: CASTLDRGDQPQHF
DNA: TGTGCCAGCACCTTGGACAGGGGGGATCAGCCCCAGCATTTT

J: TRBJ1-4
V: TRBV28
length: 13
size: -
D: -
CDR3: CASSFRPHEKLFF
DNA: TGTGCCAGCAGTTTCCGCCCCCATGAAAAACTGTTTTTT

J: TRBJ2-7
V: TRBV6-6
length: 11
size: -
D: -
CDR3: CASSQEREQYF
DNA: TGTGCCAGCAGTCAAGAACGCGAGCAGTACTTC

J: TRBJ2-5
V: TRBV7-2
length: 13
size: -
D: TRBD2
CDR3: CASSLRTSETQYF
DNA: TGTGCCAGCAGCTTAAGGACTAGCGAGACCCAGTACTTC

J: TRBJ2-7
V: TRBV7-2
length: 14
size: -
D: TRBD2
CDR3: CASSPRLAGYEQYF
DNA: TGTGCCAGCAGCCCCAGACTAGCGGGGTACGAGCAGTACTTC

J: TRBJ1-4
V: TRBV28
length: 15
size: few
D: TRBD1
CDR3: CASSFRAGGNEKLFF
DNA: TGTGCCAGCAGTTTCCGCGCAGGGGGGAATGAAAAACTGTTTTTT

J: TRBJ1-1
V: TRBV18
length: 14
size: -
D: -
CDR3: CASSSKDRNTEAFF
DNA: TGTGCCAGCTCATCCAAGGACAGGAACACTGAAGCTTTCTTT

J: TRBJ1-2
V: TRBV4-3
length: 14
size: -
D: -
CDR3: CASSQENRVGGYTF
DNA: TGCGCCAGCAGCCAAGAAAACAGGGTAGGGGGCTACACCTTC

J: TRBJ1-5
V: TRBV21-1
length: 21
size: -
D: -
CDR3: CASSKGPMGGGVRFSNQPQHF
DNA: TGTGCCAGCAGCAAAGGTCCTATGGGTGGGGGAGTAAGATTTAGCAATCAGCCCCAGCATTTT

J: TRBJ2-7
V: TRBV10-3
length: 15
size: few
D: -
CDR3: CAISETRGDSYEQYF
DNA: TGTGCCATCAGTGAGACCAGGGGAGACTCCTACGAGCAGTACTTC

J: TRBJ1-3
V: TRBV15
length: 16
size: -
D: -
CDR3: CATDRSYGANGNTIYF
DNA: TGTGCCACGGATCGCAGCTATGGGGCAAATGGAAACACCATATATTTT

J: TRBJ2-7
V: TRBV18
length: 14
size: -
D: TRBD1
CDR3: CASSTMTGGYEQYF
DNA: TGTGCCAGCTCAACCATGACAGGGGGCTACGAGCAGTACTTC

J: TRBJ2-5
V: TRBV11-2
length: 18
size: once
D: TRBD1
CDR3: CASSLRSPDRVAQETQYF
DNA: TGTGCCAGCAGCTTAAGGTCCCCGGACAGGGTTGCCCAAGAGACCCAGTACTTC

J: TRBJ2-2
V: TRBV28
length: 16
size: -
D: -
CDR3: CASMWSRGGSTGELFF
DNA: TGTGCCAGCATGTGGAGCCGTGGCGGATCGACCGGGGAGCTGTTTTTT

J: TRBJ1-6
V: TRBV5-1
length: 14
size: few
D: -
CDR3: CASSLTGNDSPLHF
DNA: TGCGCCAGCAGCTTGACAGGGAATGACTCACCCCTCCACTTT

J: TRBJ2-5
V: TRBV27
length: 14
size: few
D: -
CDR3: CASTSSTRGETQYF
DNA: TGTGCCAGCACCTCGTCGACTCGGGGTGAGACCCAGTACTTC

J: TRBJ2-7
V: TRBV6-4
length: 13
size: many
D: -
CDR3: CASSDTPEGEQYF
DNA: TGTGCCAGCAGTGACACCCCGGAGGGCGAGCAGTACTTC

J: TRBJ2-3
V: TRBV6-4
length: 15
size: few
D: -
CDR3: CASSEDQGSTDTQYF
DNA: TGTGCCAGCAGTGAAGATCAGGGGTCGACAGATACGCAGTATTTT

J: TRBJ2-7
V: TRBV11-2
length: 14
size: -
D: TRBD2
CDR3: CASSSTSGPYEQYF
DNA: TGTGCCAGCAGCTCGACTAGCGGGCCCTACGAGCAGTACTTC

J: TRBJ2-1
V: TRBV2
length: 15
size: -
D: -
CDR3: CASRVWADPYNEQFF
DNA: TGTGCCAGCAGGGTCTGGGCGGACCCCTACAATGAGCAGTTCTTC

J: TRBJ1-1
V: TRBV6-1
length: 12
size: few
D: -
CDR3: CASRWRNTEAFF
DNA: TGTGCCAGCAGGTGGAGGAACACTGAAGCTTTCTTT

J: TRBJ2-7
V: TRBV4-2
length: 14
size: many
D: TRBD2
CDR3: CASNTGGESSEQYF
DNA: TGTGCCAGCAACACCGGGGGGGAGTCCTCCGAGCAGTACTTC

J: TRBJ2-3
V: TRBV10-3
length: 12
size: -
D: -
CDR3: CATRGGTDTQYF
DNA: TGTGCCACTAGAGGCGGCACAGATACGCAGTATTTT

J: TRBJ2-6
V: TRBV2
length: 15
size: few
D: -
CDR3: CASRDGISGANVLTF
DNA: TGTGCCAGCAGGGATGGAATCTCTGGGGCCAACGTCCTGACTTTC

J: TRBJ2-2
V: TRBV28
length: 16
size: -
D: TRBD1
CDR3: CASSLWIGQATGELFF
DNA: TGTGCCAGCAGTTTATGGATCGGACAGGCGACCGGGGAGCTGTTTTTT

J: TRBJ2-1
V: TRBV10-3
length: 15
size: -
D: -
CDR3: CAISPAGSSYNEQFF
DNA: TGTGCCATCAGCCCGGCCGGGAGTTCCTACAATGAGCAGTTCTTC

J: TRBJ1-2
V: TRBV28
length: 13
size: -
D: -
CDR3: CASSLWDLGGYTF
DNA: TGTGCCAGCAGTTTATGGGACTTGGGTGGCTACACCTTC

J: TRBJ2-1
V: TRBV5-1
length: 13
size: -
D: -
CDR3: CASSTGRNNEQFF
DNA: TGCGCCAGCAGCACGGGACGTAACAATGAGCAGTTCTTC

J: TRBJ1-4
V: TRBV2
length: 12
size: -
D: -
CDR3: CASTQPPEKLFF
DNA: TGTGCCAGCACTCAGCCTCCCGAAAAACTGTTTTTT

J: TRBJ2-7
V: TRBV6-1
length: 16
size: -
D: -
CDR3: CASSEASHVVYYEQYF
DNA: TGTGCCAGCAGTGAAGCCTCCCATGTAGTTTACTACGAGCAGTACTTC

J: TRBJ1-1
V: TRBV30
length: 12
size: -
D: -
CDR3: CAWSPDLREAFF
DNA: TGTGCCTGGAGTCCGGACTTAAGGGAAGCTTTCTTT

J: TRBJ1-5
V: TRBV5-4
length: 13
size: -
D: -
CDR3: CASSSDVNQPQHF
DNA: TGTGCCAGCAGCTCGGACGTAAATCAGCCCCAGCATTTT

J: TRBJ2-7
V: TRBV7-2
length: 17
size: -
D: TRBD2
CDR3: CASSLGGGSGLPYEQYF
DNA: TGTGCCAGCAGCTTAGGGGGGGGTAGCGGGCTTCCCTACGAGCAGTACTTC

J: TRBJ1-1
V: TRBV30
length: 12
size: -
D: -
CDR3: CAWTRGDTEAFF
DNA: TGTGCCTGGACGCGGGGGGACACTGAAGCTTTCTTT

J: TRBJ1-2
V: TRBV30
length: 12
size: -
D: -
CDR3: CAWSVGGSGYTF
DNA: TGTGCCTGGAGTGTAGGGGGAAGTGGCTACACCTTC

J: TRBJ2-3
V: TRBV4-3
length: 15
size: -
D: TRBD1
CDR3: CASSRGQGTADTQYF
DNA: TGCGCCAGCAGCCGCGGACAGGGTACCGCAGATACGCAGTATTTT

J: TRBJ2-1
V: TRBV29-1
length: 14
size: -
D: TRBD2
CDR3: CSVESAGVYNEQFF
DNA: TGCAGCGTTGAATCCGCGGGAGTTTACAATGAGCAGTTCTTC

J: TRBJ2-7
V: TRBV11-3
length: 13
size: -
D: -
CDR3: CASSFGQLSEQYF
DNA: TGTGCCAGCAGCTTCGGACAACTGTCCGAGCAGTACTTC

J: TRBJ2-6
V: TRBV5-5
length: 16
size: few
D: -
CDR3: CASSPRPEGGANVLTF
DNA: TGTGCCAGCAGCCCACGACCGGAAGGTGGGGCCAACGTCCTGACTTTC